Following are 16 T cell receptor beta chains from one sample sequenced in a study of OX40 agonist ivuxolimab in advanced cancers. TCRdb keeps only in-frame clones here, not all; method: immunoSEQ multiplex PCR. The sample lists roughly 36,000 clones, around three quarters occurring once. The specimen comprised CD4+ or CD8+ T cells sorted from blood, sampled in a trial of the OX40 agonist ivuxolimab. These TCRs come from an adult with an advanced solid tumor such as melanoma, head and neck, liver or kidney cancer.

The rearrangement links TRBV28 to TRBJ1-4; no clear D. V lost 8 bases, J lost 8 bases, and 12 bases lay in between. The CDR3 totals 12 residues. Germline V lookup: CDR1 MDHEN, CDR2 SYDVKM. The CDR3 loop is CASLGRREKLFF. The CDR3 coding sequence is TGTGCCAGCCTGGGCCGAAGGGAAAAACTGTTTTTT.

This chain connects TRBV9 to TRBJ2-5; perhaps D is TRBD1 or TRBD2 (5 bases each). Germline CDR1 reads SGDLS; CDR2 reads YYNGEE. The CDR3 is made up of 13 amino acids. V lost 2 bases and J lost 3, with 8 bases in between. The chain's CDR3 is CASSVGREETQYF. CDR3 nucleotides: TGTGCCAGCAGCGTGGGACGAGAAGAGACCCAGTACTTC.

The CDR3 DNA reads as TGCGCCAGCTTCCTTAGAAGCGGGGGGGCCTCGTTGTATGAGCAGTTCTTC. It yields the protein CASFLRSGGASLYEQFF. The rearrangement joins TRBV5-1 to TRBJ2-1; 10 bases line up with TRBD2. CDR1 and CDR2 (germline): SGHRS, YFSETQ. The CDR3 sequence is 17 residues long. Unmatched junction bases numbered 18, after V lost 7 bases and J lost 8 bases.

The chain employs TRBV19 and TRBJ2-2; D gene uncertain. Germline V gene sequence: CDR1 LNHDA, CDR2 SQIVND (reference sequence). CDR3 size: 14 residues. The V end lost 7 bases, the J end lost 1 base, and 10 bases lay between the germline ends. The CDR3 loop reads CASKAGQNTGELFF. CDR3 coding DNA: TGTGCCAGTAAAGCTGGGCAGAACACCGGGGAGCTGTTTTTT.

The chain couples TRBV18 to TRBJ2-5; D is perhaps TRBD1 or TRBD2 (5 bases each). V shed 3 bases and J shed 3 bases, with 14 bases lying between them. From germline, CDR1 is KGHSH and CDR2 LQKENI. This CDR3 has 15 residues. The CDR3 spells CASSPSLGAKETQYF. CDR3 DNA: TGTGCCAGCTCACCCTCACTCGGGGCCAAAGAGACCCAGTACTTC.

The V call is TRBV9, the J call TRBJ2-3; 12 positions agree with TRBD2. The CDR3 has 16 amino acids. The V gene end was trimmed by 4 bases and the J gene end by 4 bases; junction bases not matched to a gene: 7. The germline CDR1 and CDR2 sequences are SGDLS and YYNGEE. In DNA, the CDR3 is TGTGCCAGCAGCCTGACTAGCGGGGGCGGCCCAGATACGCAGTATTTT. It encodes CASSLTSGGGPDTQYF. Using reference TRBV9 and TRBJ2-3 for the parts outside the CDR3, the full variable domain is DSGVTQTPKHLITATGQRVTLRCSPRSGDLSVYWYQQSLDQGLQFLIQYYNGEERAKGNILERFSAQQFPDLHSELNLSSLELGDSALYFCASSLTSGGGPDTQYFGPGTRLTVL.

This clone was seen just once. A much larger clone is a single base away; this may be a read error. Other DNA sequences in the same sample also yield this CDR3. Here the CDR3 reads CASSRTVQETQYF. CDR3 in DNA: TGTGCCAGCAGCCGGACAGTACAAGAGACCCAGTACTTC. The chain uses TRBV14 and TRBJ2-5; D is perhaps TRBD1 (6 bases). Germline CDR1 and CDR2: SGHDN and FVKESK. V lost 4 bases to trimming and J lost 2 bases, with 8 bases between them. This CDR3 spans 13 amino acids.

The chain's CDR3 is CASSLGGQTYAYEQYF. The CDR3 bases are TGTGCCAGCAGTTTGGGCGGCCAGACATATGCCTACGAGCAGTACTTC. J is TRBJ2-7 and V is TRBV6-6; D uncertain. Germline lookup yields CDR1 MNHNY and CDR2 SVGAGI (reference sequence). V dropped 4 bases and J dropped 2 bases, with 18 bases sitting between them. The CDR3 length is 16 residues.

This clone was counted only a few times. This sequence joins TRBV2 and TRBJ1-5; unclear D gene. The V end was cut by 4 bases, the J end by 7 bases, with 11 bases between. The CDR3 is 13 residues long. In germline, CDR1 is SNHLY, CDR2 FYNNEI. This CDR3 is CASSVSHPQPQHF. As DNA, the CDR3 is TGTGCCAGCAGTGTGTCCCACCCCCAGCCCCAGCATTTT.

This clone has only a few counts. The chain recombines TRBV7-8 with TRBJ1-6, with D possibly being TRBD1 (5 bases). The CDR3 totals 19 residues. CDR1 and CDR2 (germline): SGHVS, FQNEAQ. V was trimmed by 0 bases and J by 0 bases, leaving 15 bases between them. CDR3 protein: CASSLAQGPYSSYNSPLHF. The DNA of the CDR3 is TGTGCCAGCAGCTTAGCCCAGGGACCTTATAGCTCCTATAATTCACCCCTCCACTTT. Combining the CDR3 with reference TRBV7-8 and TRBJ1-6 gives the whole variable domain GAGVSQSPRYKVAKRGQDVALRCDPISGHVSLFWYQQALGQGPEFLTYFQNEAQLDKSGLPSDRFFAERPEGSVSTLKIQRTQQEDSAVYLCASSLAQGPYSSYNSPLHFGNGTRLTVT.

The DNA of the CDR3 is TGTGCCAGCAGCCAAGATTTATTGGGCGGGGGGGCTGTCGAGACCCAGTACTTC. Encoded protein: CASSQDLLGGGAVETQYF. The chain carries TRBV4-2 and TRBJ2-5; 9 nucleotides match TRBD2. After removal of 0 bases from V and 5 bases from J, the junction contained 13 bases not matched to a gene. The CDR3 length is 18 residues. Germline-derived CDR1 and CDR2 are LGHNA and YNFKEQ.

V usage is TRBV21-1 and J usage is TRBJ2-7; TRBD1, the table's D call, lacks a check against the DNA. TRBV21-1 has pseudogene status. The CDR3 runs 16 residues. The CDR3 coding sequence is TGTGCCAGCAACACACTACTACGGGACATAACCTACGAGCAGTACTTC. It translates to CASNTLLRDITYEQYF.

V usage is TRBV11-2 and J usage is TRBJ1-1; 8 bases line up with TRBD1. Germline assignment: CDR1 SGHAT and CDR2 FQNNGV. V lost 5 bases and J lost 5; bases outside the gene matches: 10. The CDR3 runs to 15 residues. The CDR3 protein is CASSPGQGARTEAFF. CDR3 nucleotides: TGTGCCAGCAGCCCTGGGCAGGGGGCGCGAACTGAAGCTTTCTTT.

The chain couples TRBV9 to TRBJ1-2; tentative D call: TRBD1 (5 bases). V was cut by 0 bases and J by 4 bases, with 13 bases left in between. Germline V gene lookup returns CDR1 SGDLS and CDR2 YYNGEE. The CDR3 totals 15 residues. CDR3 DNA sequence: TGTGCCAGCAGCGTAGGAGAGGGGCCCTTCTATGGCTACACCTTC. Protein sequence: CASSVGEGPFYGYTF.

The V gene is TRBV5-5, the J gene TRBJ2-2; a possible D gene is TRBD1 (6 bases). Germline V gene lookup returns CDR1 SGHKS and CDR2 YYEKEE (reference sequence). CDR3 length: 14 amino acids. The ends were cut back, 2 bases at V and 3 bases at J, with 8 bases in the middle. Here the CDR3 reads CASSFWTDTGELFF. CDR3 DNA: TGTGCCAGCAGCTTTTGGACAGACACCGGGGAGCTGTTTTTT. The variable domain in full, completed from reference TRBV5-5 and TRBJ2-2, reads DAGVTQSPTHLIKTRGQQVTLRCSPISGHKSVSWYQQVLGQGPQFIFQYYEKEERGRGNFPDRFSARQFPNYSSELNVNALLLGDSALYLCASSFWTDTGELFFGEGSRLTVL.

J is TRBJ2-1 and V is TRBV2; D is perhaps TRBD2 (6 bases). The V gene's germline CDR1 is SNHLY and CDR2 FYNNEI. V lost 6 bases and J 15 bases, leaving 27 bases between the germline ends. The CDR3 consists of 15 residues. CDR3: CASSYGGGEKAVLFF. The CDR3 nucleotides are TGTGCCAGCAGCTACGGTGGCGGGGAAAAGGCGGTTCTGTTCTTC.